This T cell receptor (beta chain) was sequenced in a study of beta chain features in type 1 diabetes (dated by TCRdb to the late 2010s). With respect to the entire study: Mean age, gender distribution, total cell number and subset yield did not differ between patients and healthy donors. A total of 90 million to 140 million sorted cells were examined across all samples, and RNA yield correlated strongly with the number of cells per subset. The study compared TCRB repertoires of sorted circulating CD4+ T cell subsets between recently diagnosed type 1 diabetes patients and matched healthy donors. Regulatory and stem cell-like memory subsets were isolated from only 8 patients and roughly 8 healthy donors, whereas naive and central memory subsets came from all 30 or so donors.

Overall study results and their limits: In all four CD4+ subsets, TCRB CDR3 length was moderately but significantly shorter in type 1 diabetes patients. PCR might favor shorter templates, but patient and control samples were amplified and corrected together, so any skew would affect both groups equally. Because cDNA was sequenced instead of genomic DNA, highly expressing activated cells could be over-represented, though the groups showed no difference in activation or CD3 levels. Naive, central memory and regulatory TCRB repertoires appeared to be more similar among patients than among healthy donors. At VDJ recombination sites, type 1 diabetes patients had fewer insertions and more deleted nucleotides, which implies abnormalities in thymic rearrangement. Only small numbers of individuals were included in the HLA sub-analyses, which left unresolved whether HLA type had any influence on TCRB rearrangement.

This clone was observed a handful of times. Its antigen specificity is not known. Base qualities are not at hand, and no much larger clone is one base apart. A single peripheral blood draw of approximately 120 mL on average was collected from each donor into heparinised tubes. Using a panel that included CD45RO, CCR7, CD25, CD127, CD95 and CD27, naive, central memory, regulatory and stem cell-like memory CD4+ T cells were sorted on a BD FACSAria II. Purity was above 98% for every sorted population. PBMCs were isolated immediately by Lymphoprep density gradient centrifugation and stained directly without culture. Samples were stained and sorted in pairs, with one healthy donor and one patient per experiment, so that batch effects were minimized. The entire isolated RNA was reverse transcribed using the High Capacity cDNA Reverse Transcription Kit, and thus expressed TCRB transcripts were sequenced. Deep immunoSEQ sequencing was performed on naive, central memory and regulatory T cell samples, with an average of roughly 3.6 million total reads per sample. Sorted cells were lysed in RLT buffer, and RNA was extracted using DNase-treated RNeasy Micro or Mini kits according to cell number. To prevent cross-contamination, each cell subset was processed individually, whereas patient and healthy donor samples were processed jointly. Using the immunoSEQ multiplex PCR, TCRB sequences were amplified from cDNA into 87-bp fragments spanning the CDR3 region. Sequencing of the amplicons was done on the Illumina HiSeq platform. As for how the authors treated the data: PCR bias was corrected computationally using synthetic template baselines, and reads within Hamming distance 2 were collapsed, with unmergeable singletons discarded. Reads were aligned to IMGT to assign V, D and J genes, CDR3 length, and insertions or deletions at six rearrangement sites. Clonotype counts were normalized to sorted cell number within each subset before computing true diversity and Gini coefficients with the tcR R package. Repertoire sharing was quantified using the overlap coefficient calculated on TCRB nucleotide sequences. Out-of-frame TCRB sequences from naive cells were analyzed as a proxy for the pre-selection repertoire. This is the immuneACCESS table as TCRdb keeps it, with only in-frame sequences that have V and J called. A part of the clones is gone; compared with another copy, unresolved V genes explain less than half, and the rest is unexplained. V and J calls and clone size come straight from that table; D and trimming were deduced from the DNA. For this sample the table gives some 640,000 clones, of which around 15% were detected only once. The ten top clones hold approximately 0.043% of the sample.

Trimming takes 3 bases from V and 0 bases from J, and the germline ends sit 9 bases apart. Via the germline V gene (reference sequence), CDR1 is LNHDA and CDR2 SQIVND. The CDR3 runs 15 amino acids, cysteine and phenylalanine included. Just CDR3 DNA is preserved here, 45 bases in frame from base 1. The sample comprised naive CD4+ T cells from blood. The sample's cell subset or site, from its label and the paper: true naive CD4+ T cells. The sequence was obtained from a young man with type 1 diabetes. The chain joins TRBV19 to TRBJ2-1; the D gene cannot be resolved reliably. For the CDR3, the sequence is CASSIATSSYNEQFF. The bases read TGTGCCAGTAGTATCGCTACGAGCTCCTACAATGAGCAGTTCTTC.